The next 6 T cell receptor beta chains were all read from a single sample in a study of blood T cell repertoires in COVID-19 (dated by TCRdb to the early 2020s). Receptor libraries were prepared by the immunoSEQ multiplex PCR assay. The clones in this table, taken by TCRdb from immuneACCESS, are in-frame only. Not every clone is retained; where verified, under half of the shortfall comes from an unresolved V gene, and the cause of the rest is unknown. A total of 45,000 to 60,000 clones appear in this sample, approximately 84% of them only once. 2.5% of the sample is taken by the ten largest. Sequences were obtained from peripheral blood. The receptor set was obtained from a man aged 45 to 65 with acute or convalescent COVID-19.

The chain links TRBV2 to TRBJ2-1, with 9 positions matching TRBD1. This CDR3 is built from 14 residues. The ends lost 7 bases at V and 12 bases at J; junction bases unmatched: 13. Per germline, CDR1 SNHLY and CDR2 FYNNEI. The CDR3 region is CASNSGQGPRVQFF. Here the CDR3 DNA reads TGTGCCAGCAATTCGGGACAGGGCCCCCGTGTGCAGTTCTTC.

The V gene is TRBV29-1, the J gene TRBJ1-2; tentatively, D is TRBD1 (6 bases). This CDR3 has 13 residues. Per germline, CDR1 SQVTM and CDR2 ANQGSEA. Trimming left V 5 bases short and J 6 bases short, with 16 bases between. The CDR3 protein is CSVYVGGRDGYTF. CDR3 coding DNA: TGCAGCGTTTACGTAGGGGGTCGTGATGGCTACACCTTC.

The chain is built from TRBV9 and TRBJ1-3; 7 nucleotides agree with TRBD1. The CDR3 covers 15 residues. V gave up 0 bases and J gave up 2 bases; unmatched junction bases: 2. Germline V CDR1 and CDR2: SGDLS, YYNGEE. The CDR3 loop reads CASSVEQGTGNTIYF. The CDR3, as DNA: TGTGCCAGCAGCGTAGAACAGGGGACTGGAAACACCATATATTTT.

The gene calls are TRBV11-2 and TRBJ2-3, with 10 bases aligning to TRBD2. This CDR3 is built from 16 residues. With 3 bases clipped from V and 5 bases from J, the junction kept 8 bases outside the gene matches. Germline CDR1 is SGHAT and CDR2 is FQNNGV. The CDR3 DNA reads TGTGCCAGCAGCTTTACCAGCGGGGGGGCCCAAGATACGCAGTATTTT. This gives the protein CASSFTSGGAQDTQYF.

The V call is TRBV14, the J call TRBJ2-6; D is ambiguous. The CDR3 has 15 amino acids. V shed 1 base and J shed 0 bases, with 4 bases lying between them. The germline gives CDR1 SGHDN, CDR2 FVKESK. CDR3 DNA sequence: TGTGCCAGCAGCCAAGCAATCTCTGGGGCCAACGTCCTGACTTTC. This translates into CASSQAISGANVLTF. The full variable domain, with the rest looked up from reference TRBV14 and TRBJ2-6, is EAGVTQFPSHSVIEKGQTVTLRCDPISGHDNLYWYRRVMGKEIKFLLHFVKESKQDESGMPNNRFLAERTGGTYSTLKVQPAELEDSGVYFCASSQAISGANVLTFGAGSRLTVL.

The chain is built from TRBV27 and TRBJ2-3; TRBD1 aligns across 8 bases. The CDR3 has 13 amino acids. Trimming at V came to 6 bases and at J to 8 bases, leaving 7 bases not matched to a gene. CDR1 and CDR2 from the germline V gene are MNHEY and SMNVEV (reference sequence). The CDR3 spells CASSSRTGGTQYF. CDR3 nucleotides: TGTGCCAGCAGCTCGAGAACAGGGGGTACGCAGTATTTT.